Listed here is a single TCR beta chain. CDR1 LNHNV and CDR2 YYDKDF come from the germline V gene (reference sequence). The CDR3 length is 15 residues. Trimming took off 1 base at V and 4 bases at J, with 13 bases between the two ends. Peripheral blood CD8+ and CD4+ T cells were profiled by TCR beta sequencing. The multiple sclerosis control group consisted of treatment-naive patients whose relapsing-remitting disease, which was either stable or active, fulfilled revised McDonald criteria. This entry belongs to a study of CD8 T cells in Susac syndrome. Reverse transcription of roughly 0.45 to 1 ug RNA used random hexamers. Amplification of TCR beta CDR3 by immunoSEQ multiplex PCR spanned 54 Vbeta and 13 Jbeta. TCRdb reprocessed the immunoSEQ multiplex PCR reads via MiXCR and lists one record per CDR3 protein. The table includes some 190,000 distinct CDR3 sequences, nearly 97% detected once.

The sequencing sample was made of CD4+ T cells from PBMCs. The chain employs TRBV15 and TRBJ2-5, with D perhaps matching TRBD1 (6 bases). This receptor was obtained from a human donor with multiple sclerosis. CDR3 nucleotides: TGTGCCACCAGCAGAGGTTCCGGCAGGGGAGAGACCCAGTACTTC. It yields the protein CATSRGSGRGETQYF.